A selection of T cell receptor beta chains follows, all from one sample in a study of molecular identifiers for immune sequencing clone quantification. MiXCR, applied by TCRdb to the PCR reads, yields one record per CDR3 protein. The sample has under 85,000 distinct CDR3 sequences; around 17% are singletons. The specimen was naive CD8+ T cells from blood, with Jurkat cell RNA spiked in. The receptor set was obtained from a human donor in good health. Some libraries in this study had Jurkat cell RNA spiked in. Each CDR3 is given with its conserved first and last residue. Each record gives: J gene, V gene, D gene, clone size, CDR3 protein, CDR3 DNA. The D gene is left open where the match is weak. Some rows have no size entry. The others give once, few or many, or a class for an expanded clone.

J gene: TRBJ1-2
V gene: TRBV25-1
D gene: TRBD1
clone size: many
CDR3 protein: CASSTGGGYTF
CDR3 DNA: TGTGCCAGCAGTACAGGGGGCGGCTACACCTTC

J gene: TRBJ1-4
V gene: TRBV4-1
D gene: .
clone size: few
CDR3 protein: CASSQTRSSNEKLFF
CDR3 DNA: TGCGCCAGCAGCCAAACACGGTCGAGCAATGAAAAACTGTTTTTT

J gene: TRBJ2-6
V gene: TRBV7-9
D gene: .
clone size: many
CDR3 protein: CASSSPWSGANVLTF
CDR3 DNA: TGTGCCAGCAGCTCTCCGTGGTCTGGGGCCAACGTCCTGACTTTC

J gene: TRBJ2-3
V gene: TRBV6-6
D gene: .
clone size: few
CDR3 protein: CASSRAGDPDTQYF
CDR3 DNA: TGTGCCAGCAGCCGAGCAGGGGATCCAGATACGCAGTATTTT

J gene: TRBJ1-5
V gene: TRBV27
D gene: .
clone size: many
CDR3 protein: CASSLFSNQPQHF
CDR3 DNA: TGTGCCAGCAGTTTATTCAGCAATCAGCCCCAGCATTTT

J gene: TRBJ2-5
V gene: TRBV6-2/TRBV6-3
D gene: .
clone size: .
CDR3 protein: CASSKPEQQETQYF
CDR3 DNA: TGTGCCAGCAGCAAACCCGAGCAGCAAGAGACCCAGTACTTC

J gene: TRBJ2-1
V gene: TRBV29-1
D gene: TRBD2
clone size: many
CDR3 protein: CSVFPTSGIGNEQFF
CDR3 DNA: TGCAGCGTCTTCCCGACTAGCGGGATTGGCAATGAGCAGTTCTTC

J gene: TRBJ2-5
V gene: TRBV7-2
D gene: TRBD2
clone size: many
CDR3 protein: CASSEGTSQWTQYF
CDR3 DNA: TGTGCCAGCAGCGAAGGGACTAGTCAGTGGACCCAGTACTTC

J gene: TRBJ2-2
V gene: TRBV14
D gene: .
clone size: few
CDR3 protein: CASSQILASGELFF
CDR3 DNA: TGTGCCAGCAGCCAAATCCTAGCCAGCGGGGAGCTGTTTTTT

J gene: TRBJ2-3
V gene: TRBV5-1
D gene: .
clone size: many
CDR3 protein: CASRSTDTQYF
CDR3 DNA: TGCGCCAGCAGGAGCACAGATACGCAGTATTTT

J gene: TRBJ2-2
V gene: TRBV14
D gene: .
clone size: many
CDR3 protein: CASSQEWRRTGELFF
CDR3 DNA: TGTGCCAGCAGCCAAGAATGGAGGCGCACCGGGGAGCTGTTTTTT

J gene: TRBJ2-3
V gene: TRBV14
D gene: .
clone size: many
CDR3 protein: CASSPTADTQYF
CDR3 DNA: TGTGCCAGCAGCCCCACCGCAGATACGCAGTATTTT

J gene: TRBJ1-1
V gene: TRBV6-5
D gene: .
clone size: many
CDR3 protein: CASSPGATEAFF
CDR3 DNA: TGTGCCAGCTCGCCCGGGGCCACTGAAGCTTTCTTT

J gene: TRBJ2-1
V gene: TRBV6-1
D gene: .
clone size: many
CDR3 protein: CASSEAARKQFF
CDR3 DNA: TGTGCCAGCAGTGAAGCGGCGAGAAAGCAGTTCTTC

J gene: TRBJ2-3
V gene: TRBV19
D gene: .
clone size: many
CDR3 protein: CATVREHRVRGRVTQYF
CDR3 DNA: TGTGCCACGGTTCGGGAGCACAGGGTACGGGGCAGGGTTACGCAGTATTTT

J gene: TRBJ2-1
V gene: TRBV19
D gene: TRBD2
clone size: .
CDR3 protein: CASSVGLAGSYNEQFF
CDR3 DNA: TGTGCCAGTAGTGTGGGACTAGCGGGCTCCTACAATGAGCAGTTCTTC

J gene: TRBJ2-3
V gene: TRBV27
D gene: .
clone size: many
CDR3 protein: CASSTRAEADTQYF
CDR3 DNA: TGTGCCAGTTCGACCCGGGCCGAGGCAGATACGCAGTATTTT

J gene: TRBJ2-7
V gene: TRBV6-5
D gene: .
clone size: many
CDR3 protein: CASTPGPSYEQYF
CDR3 DNA: TGTGCCAGCACCCCGGGCCCTTCCTACGAGCAGTACTTC

J gene: TRBJ1-1
V gene: TRBV11-2
D gene: .
clone size: many
CDR3 protein: CASSLGAGMVTEAFF
CDR3 DNA: TGTGCCAGCAGCTTAGGGGCAGGGATGGTGACTGAAGCTTTCTTT

J gene: TRBJ2-2
V gene: TRBV7-9
D gene: .
clone size: .
CDR3 protein: CASSEPYGTNTGELFF
CDR3 DNA: TGTGCCAGCAGCGAGCCTTACGGAACGAACACCGGGGAGCTGTTTTTT

J gene: TRBJ1-1
V gene: TRBV4-1
D gene: .
clone size: .
CDR3 protein: CASSQGSVDRDREAFF
CDR3 DNA: TGCGCCAGCAGCCAAGGTAGTGTAGACAGAGACCGTGAAGCTTTCTTT

J gene: TRBJ2-1
V gene: TRBV7-9
D gene: TRBD2
clone size: .
CDR3 protein: CASSWTSGPYNEQFF
CDR3 DNA: TGTGCCAGCAGCTGGACTAGCGGGCCCTACAATGAGCAGTTCTTC

J gene: TRBJ1-1
V gene: TRBV2
D gene: .
clone size: few
CDR3 protein: CASSEMGGYDTEAFF
CDR3 DNA: TGTGCCAGCAGTGAAATGGGGGGGTACGACACTGAAGCTTTCTTT

J gene: TRBJ2-1
V gene: TRBV19
D gene: TRBD2
clone size: .
CDR3 protein: CASSILSGSYSYNEQFF
CDR3 DNA: TGTGCCAGTAGTATCCTTAGCGGGTCGTACTCCTACAATGAGCAGTTCTTC